This TCR beta chain comes out of a study of T cells after yellow fever vaccination. On the study more broadly: When fractions had low cell numbers, they were prepared with SMART-Seq v4 Ultra Low Input.

This clonotype was detected only a few times. Antigen specificity is unknown. TCRdb reprocessed the 5' RACE reads with MiXCR, giving one entry per CDR3 protein. The sample comprises hundreds of thousands of distinct CDR3 sequences, around 20% of which are singletons, and roughly 19% rests with the top ten. The CDR3 is 17 residues long. The V and J ends lost 4 bases and 10 bases, in that order; junction bases with no gene match: 18. Broader study findings: Clonotypes appearing in both CD4 and CD8 compartments existed, and their share was small. Contaminating bulk clonotypes could be abundant in FACS-sorted repertoires.

The sequencing used PBMCs, collected before the yellow fever booster vaccination. The sequence came from a man in his late teens or twenties who received the YFV17D yellow fever vaccine. The V and J genes are TRBV12-3 or TRBV12-4 and TRBJ1-4, with 7 nucleotides matching TRBD1. CDR3 nucleotides: TGTGCCAGCAGTTCTAGGGGGCTTCGGGGCTGGAGTGGAAAACTGTTTTTT. It translates to CASSSRGLRGWSGKLFF.